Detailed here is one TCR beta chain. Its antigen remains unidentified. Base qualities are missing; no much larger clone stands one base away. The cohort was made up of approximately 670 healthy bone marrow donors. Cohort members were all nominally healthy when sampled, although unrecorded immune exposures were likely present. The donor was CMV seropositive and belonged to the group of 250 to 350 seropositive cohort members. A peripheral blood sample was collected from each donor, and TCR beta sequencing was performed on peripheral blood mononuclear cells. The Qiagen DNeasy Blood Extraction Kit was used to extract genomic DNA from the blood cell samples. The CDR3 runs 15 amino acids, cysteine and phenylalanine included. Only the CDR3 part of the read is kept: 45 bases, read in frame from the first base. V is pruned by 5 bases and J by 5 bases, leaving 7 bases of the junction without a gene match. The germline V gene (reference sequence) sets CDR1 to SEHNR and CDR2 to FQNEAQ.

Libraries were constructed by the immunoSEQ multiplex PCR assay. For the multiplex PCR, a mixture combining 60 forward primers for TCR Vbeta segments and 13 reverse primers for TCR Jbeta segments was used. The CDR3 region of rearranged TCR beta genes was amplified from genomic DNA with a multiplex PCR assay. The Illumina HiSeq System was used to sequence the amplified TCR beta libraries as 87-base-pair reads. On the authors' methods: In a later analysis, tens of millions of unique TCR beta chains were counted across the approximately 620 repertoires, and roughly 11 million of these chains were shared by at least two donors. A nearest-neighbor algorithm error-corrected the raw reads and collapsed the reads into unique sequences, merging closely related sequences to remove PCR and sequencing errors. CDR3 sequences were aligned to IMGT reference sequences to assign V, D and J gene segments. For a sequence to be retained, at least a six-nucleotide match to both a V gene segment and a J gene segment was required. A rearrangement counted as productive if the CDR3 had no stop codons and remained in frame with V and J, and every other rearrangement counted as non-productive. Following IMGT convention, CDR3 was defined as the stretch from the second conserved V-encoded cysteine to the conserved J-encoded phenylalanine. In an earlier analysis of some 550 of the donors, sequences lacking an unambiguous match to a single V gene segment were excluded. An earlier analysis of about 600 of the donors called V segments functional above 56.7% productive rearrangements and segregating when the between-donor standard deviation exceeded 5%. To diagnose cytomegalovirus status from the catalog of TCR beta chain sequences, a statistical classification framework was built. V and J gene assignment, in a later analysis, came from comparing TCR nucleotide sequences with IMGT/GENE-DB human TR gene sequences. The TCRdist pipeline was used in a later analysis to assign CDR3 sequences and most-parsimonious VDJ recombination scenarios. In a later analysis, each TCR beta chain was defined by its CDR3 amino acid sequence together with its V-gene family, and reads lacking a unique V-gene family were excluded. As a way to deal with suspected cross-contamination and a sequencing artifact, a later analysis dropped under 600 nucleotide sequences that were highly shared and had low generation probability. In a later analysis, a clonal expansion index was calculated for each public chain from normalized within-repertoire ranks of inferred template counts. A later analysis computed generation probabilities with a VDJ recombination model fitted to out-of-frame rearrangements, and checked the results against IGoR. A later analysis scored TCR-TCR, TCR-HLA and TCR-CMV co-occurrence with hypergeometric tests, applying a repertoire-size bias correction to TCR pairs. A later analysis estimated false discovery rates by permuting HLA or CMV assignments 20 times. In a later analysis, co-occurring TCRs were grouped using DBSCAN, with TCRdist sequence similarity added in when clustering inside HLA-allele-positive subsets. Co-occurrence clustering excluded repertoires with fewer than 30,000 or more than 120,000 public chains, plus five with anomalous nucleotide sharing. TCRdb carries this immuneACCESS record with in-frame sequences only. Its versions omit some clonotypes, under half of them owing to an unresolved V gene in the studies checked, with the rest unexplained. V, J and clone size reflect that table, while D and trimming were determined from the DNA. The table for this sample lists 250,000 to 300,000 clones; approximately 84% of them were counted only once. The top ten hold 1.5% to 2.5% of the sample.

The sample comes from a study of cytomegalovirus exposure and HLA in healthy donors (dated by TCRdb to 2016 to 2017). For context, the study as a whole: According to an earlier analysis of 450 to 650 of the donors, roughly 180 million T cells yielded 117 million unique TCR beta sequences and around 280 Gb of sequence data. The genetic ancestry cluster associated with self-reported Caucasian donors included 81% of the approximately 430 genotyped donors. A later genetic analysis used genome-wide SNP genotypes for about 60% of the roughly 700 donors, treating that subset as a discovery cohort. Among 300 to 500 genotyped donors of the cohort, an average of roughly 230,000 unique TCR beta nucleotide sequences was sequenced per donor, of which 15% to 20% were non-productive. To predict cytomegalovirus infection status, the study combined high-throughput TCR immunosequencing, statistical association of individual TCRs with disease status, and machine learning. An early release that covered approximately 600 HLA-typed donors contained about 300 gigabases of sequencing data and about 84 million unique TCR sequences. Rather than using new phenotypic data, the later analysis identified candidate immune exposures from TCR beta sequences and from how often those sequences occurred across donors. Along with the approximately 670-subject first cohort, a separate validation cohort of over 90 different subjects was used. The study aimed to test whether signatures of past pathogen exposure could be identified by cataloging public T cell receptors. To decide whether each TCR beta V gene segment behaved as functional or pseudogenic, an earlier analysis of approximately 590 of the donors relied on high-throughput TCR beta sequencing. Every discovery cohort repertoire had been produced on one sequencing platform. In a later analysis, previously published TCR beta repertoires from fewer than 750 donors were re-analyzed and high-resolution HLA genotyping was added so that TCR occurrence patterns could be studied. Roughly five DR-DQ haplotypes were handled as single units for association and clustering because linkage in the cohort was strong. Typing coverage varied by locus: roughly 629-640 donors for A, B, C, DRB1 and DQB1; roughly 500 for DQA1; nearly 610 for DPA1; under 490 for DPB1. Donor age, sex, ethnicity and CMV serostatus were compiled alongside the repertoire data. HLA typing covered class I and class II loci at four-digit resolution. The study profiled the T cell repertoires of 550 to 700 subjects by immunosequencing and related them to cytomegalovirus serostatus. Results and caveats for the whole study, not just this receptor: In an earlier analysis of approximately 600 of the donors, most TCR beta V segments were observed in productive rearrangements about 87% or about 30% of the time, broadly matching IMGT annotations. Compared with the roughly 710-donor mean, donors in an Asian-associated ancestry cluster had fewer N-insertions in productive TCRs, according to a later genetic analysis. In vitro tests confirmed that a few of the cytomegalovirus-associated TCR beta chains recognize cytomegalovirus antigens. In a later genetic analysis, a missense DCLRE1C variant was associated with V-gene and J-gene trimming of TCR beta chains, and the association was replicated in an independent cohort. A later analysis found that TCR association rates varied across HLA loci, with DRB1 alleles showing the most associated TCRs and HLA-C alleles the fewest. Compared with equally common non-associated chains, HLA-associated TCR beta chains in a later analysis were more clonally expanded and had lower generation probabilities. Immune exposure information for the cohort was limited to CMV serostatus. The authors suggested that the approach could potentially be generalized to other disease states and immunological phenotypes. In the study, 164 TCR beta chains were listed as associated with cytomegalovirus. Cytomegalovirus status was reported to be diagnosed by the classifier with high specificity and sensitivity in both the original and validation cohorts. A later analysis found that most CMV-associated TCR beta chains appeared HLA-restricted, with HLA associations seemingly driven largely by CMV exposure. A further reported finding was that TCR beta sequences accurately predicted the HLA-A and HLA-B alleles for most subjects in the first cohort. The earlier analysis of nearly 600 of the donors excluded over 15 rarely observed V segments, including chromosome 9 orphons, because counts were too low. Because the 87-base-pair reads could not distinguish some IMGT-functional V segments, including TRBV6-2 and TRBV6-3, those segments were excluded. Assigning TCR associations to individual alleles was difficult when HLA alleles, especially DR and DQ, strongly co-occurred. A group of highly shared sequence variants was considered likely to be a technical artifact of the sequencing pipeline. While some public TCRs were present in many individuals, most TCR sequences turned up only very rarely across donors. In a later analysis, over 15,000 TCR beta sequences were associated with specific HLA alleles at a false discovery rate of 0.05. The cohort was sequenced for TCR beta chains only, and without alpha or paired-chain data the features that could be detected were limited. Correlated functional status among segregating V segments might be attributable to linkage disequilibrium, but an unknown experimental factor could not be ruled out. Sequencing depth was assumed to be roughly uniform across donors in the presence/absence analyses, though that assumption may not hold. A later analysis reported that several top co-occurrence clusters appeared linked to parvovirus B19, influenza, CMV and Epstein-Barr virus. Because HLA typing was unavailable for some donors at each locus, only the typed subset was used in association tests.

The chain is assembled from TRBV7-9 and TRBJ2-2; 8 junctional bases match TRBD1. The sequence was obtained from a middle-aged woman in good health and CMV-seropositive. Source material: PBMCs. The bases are TGTGCCAGCAGCCGTCAGGGGGCTCGGACCGGGGAGCTGTTTTTT. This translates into CASSRQGARTGELFF.